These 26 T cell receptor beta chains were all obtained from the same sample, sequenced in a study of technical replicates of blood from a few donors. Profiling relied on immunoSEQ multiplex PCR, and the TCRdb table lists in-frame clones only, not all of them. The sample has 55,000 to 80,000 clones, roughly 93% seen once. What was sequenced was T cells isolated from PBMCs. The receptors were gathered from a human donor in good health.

The CDR3 sequence: CASRPGTALNTEAFF. CDR3 sequence (DNA): TGTGCCAGCAGGCCCGGGACAGCCTTGAACACTGAAGCTTTCTTT. The J gene is TRBJ1-1, the V gene TRBV6-5; TRBD1 aligns across 7 bases. This CDR3 spans 15 amino acids. Germline V gene lookup returns CDR1 MNHEY and CDR2 SVGAGI. Trimming removed 6 bases from V and 0 bases from J; junction bases left unmatched: 7.

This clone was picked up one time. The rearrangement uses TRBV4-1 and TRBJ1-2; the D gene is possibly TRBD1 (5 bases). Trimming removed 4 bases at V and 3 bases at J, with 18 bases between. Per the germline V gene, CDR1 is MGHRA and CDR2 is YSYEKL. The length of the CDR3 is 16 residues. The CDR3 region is CASSRSPGREDYGYTF. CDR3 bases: TGCGCCAGCAGCCGTTCTCCAGGGAGGGAAGACTATGGCTACACCTTC.

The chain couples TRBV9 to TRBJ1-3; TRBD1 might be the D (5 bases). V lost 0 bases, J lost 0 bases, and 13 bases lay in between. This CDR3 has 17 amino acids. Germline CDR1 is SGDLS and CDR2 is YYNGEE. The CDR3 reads CASSVDGATSSGNTIYF. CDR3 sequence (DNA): TGTGCCAGCAGCGTAGATGGGGCGACGAGCTCTGGAAACACCATATATTTT. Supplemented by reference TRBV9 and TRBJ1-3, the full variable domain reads DSGVTQTPKHLITATGQRVTLRCSPRSGDLSVYWYQQSLDQGLQFLIQYYNGEERAKGNILERFSAQQFPDLHSELNLSSLELGDSALYFCASSVDGATSSGNTIYFGEGSWLTVV.

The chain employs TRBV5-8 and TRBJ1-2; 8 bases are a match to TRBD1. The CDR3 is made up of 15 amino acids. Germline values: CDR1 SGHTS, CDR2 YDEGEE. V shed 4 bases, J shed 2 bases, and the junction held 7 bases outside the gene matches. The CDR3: CASSQPGQGNYGYTF. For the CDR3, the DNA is TGTGCCAGCAGCCAACCCGGACAGGGAAACTATGGCTACACCTTC.

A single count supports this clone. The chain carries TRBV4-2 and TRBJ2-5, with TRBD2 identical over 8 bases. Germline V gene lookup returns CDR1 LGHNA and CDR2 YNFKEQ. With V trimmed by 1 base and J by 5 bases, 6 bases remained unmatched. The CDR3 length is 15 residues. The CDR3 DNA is TGTGCCAGCAGCCAAGCGACGGGAGGGCCGGAGACCCAGTACTTC. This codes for CASSQATGGPETQYF.

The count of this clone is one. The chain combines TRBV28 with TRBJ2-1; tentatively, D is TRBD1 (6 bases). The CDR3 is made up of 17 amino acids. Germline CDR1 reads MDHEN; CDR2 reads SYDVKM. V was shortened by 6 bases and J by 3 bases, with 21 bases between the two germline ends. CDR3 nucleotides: TGTGCCAGCAGACCCATGCTTTCCGGGACACTCTACAATGAGCAGTTCTTC. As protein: CASRPMLSGTLYNEQFF.

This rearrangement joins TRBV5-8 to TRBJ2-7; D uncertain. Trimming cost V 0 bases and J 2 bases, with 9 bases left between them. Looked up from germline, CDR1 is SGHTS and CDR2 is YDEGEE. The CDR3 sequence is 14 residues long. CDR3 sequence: CASSLAPGAYEQYF. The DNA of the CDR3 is TGTGCCAGCAGCTTGGCCCCGGGTGCCTACGAGCAGTACTTC.

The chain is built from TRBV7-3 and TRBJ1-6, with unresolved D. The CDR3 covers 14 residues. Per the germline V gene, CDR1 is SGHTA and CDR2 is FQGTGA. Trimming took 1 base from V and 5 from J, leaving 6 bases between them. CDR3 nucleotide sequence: TGTGCCAGCAGCTTAATGGGCCATAATTCACCCCTCCACTTT. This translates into CASSLMGHNSPLHF.

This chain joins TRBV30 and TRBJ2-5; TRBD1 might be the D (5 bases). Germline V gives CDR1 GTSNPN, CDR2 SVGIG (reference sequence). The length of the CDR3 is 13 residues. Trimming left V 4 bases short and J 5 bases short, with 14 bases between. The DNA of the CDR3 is TGTGCCTGGACAGCAGGGTTGGGGGAGACCCAGTACTTC. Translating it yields CAWTAGLGETQYF. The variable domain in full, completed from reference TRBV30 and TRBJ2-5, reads SQTIHQWPATLVQPVGSPLSLECTVEGTSNPNLYWYRQAAGRGLQLLFYSVGIGQISSEVPQNLSASRPQDRQFILSSKKLLLSDSGFYLCAWTAGLGETQYFGPGTRLLVL.

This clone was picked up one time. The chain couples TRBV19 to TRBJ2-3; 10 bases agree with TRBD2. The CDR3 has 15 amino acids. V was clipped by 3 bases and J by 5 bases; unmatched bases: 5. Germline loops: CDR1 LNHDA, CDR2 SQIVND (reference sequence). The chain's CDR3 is CASSIASGGIDTQYF. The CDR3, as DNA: TGTGCCAGTAGTATCGCTAGCGGGGGAATAGATACGCAGTATTTT.

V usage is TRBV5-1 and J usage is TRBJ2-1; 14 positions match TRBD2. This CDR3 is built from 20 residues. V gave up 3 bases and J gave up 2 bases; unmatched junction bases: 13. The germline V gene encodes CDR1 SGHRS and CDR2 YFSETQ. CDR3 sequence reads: CASSYSPGLAGASPYNEQFF. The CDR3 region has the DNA TGCGCCAGCAGCTACTCTCCGGGACTAGCGGGAGCTAGTCCCTACAATGAGCAGTTCTTC.

For the CDR3, the DNA is TGTGCCAGCAGCTTAAAAGGGGCGGGGTCTAAGGATGAAGCTTTCTTT. As protein: CASSLKGAGSKDEAFF. The chain recombines TRBV7-9 with TRBJ1-1; tentatively, D is TRBD1 (5 bases). Germline CDR1 SEHNR, CDR2 FQNEAQ (reference sequence). V lost 2 bases, J lost 7 bases, and 20 bases lay in between. The CDR3 is 16 amino acids.

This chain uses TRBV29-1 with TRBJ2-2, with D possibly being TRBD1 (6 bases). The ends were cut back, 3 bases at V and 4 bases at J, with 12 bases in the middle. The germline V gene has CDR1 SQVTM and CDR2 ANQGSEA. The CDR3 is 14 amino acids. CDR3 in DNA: TGCAGCGTTGAGCAGGGGAGCGGCACCGGGGAGCTGTTTTTT. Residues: CSVEQGSGTGELFF.

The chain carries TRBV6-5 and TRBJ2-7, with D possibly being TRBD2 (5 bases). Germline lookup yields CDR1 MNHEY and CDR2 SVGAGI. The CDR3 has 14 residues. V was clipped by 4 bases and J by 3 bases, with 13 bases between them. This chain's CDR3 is CASSSPTGFYEQYF. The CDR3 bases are TGTGCCAGCAGTTCTCCCACGGGGTTCTACGAGCAGTACTTC.

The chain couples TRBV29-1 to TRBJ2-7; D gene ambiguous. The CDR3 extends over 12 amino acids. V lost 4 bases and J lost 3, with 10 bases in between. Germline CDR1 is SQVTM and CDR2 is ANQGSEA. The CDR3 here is CSVAYQFYEQYF. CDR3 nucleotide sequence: TGCAGCGTTGCTTATCAGTTCTACGAGCAGTACTTC.

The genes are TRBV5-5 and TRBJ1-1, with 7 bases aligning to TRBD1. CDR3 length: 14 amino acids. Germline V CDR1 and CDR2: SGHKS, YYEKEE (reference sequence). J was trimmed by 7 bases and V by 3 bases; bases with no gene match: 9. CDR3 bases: TGTGCCAGCAGCTCTGACCTAGGGACAGTTGAAGCTTTCTTT. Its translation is CASSSDLGTVEAFF.

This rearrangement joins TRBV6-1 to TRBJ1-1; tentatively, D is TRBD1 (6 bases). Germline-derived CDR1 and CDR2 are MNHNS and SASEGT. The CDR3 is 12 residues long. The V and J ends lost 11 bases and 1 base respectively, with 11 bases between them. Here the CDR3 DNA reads TGTGCCGGACAGACAGGGAACACTGAAGCTTTCTTT. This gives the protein CAGQTGNTEAFF.

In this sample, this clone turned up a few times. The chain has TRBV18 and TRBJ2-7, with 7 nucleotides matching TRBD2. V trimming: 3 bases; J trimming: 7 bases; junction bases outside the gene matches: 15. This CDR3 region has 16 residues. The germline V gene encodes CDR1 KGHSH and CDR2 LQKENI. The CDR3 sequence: CASSPGLAVLYEEQYF. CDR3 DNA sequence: TGTGCCAGCTCACCTGGTCTAGCGGTACTTTACGAAGAGCAGTACTTC.

CDR3 nucleotide sequence: TGTGCCAGCAGCTTAGTAGCGGAGACCCAGTACTTC. This translates into CASSLVAETQYF. This rearrangement joins TRBV7-2 to TRBJ2-5; TRBD2 is a possible D gene (5 bases). Germline values: CDR1 SGHTA, CDR2 FQGNSA. The CDR3 runs 12 residues. The ends were cut back, 1 base at V and 5 bases at J, with 5 bases in the middle.

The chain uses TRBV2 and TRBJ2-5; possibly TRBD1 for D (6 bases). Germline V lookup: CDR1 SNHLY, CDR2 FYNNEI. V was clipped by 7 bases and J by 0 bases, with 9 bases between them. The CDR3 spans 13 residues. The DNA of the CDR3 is TGTGCCAGCACCGGACAGTACCAAGAGACCCAGTACTTC. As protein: CASTGQYQETQYF.

DNA of the CDR3: TGCAGCGTCAACCCGGGACAGGGGAGGTACAATGAGCAGTTCTTC. Its translation: CSVNPGQGRYNEQFF. V is TRBV29-1 and J is TRBJ2-1; 10 bases agree with TRBD1. The trim removed 6 bases at V and 4 bases at J, leaving 9 bases unmatched. This CDR3 region has 15 residues. Germline V CDR1 and CDR2: SQVTM, ANQGSEA.

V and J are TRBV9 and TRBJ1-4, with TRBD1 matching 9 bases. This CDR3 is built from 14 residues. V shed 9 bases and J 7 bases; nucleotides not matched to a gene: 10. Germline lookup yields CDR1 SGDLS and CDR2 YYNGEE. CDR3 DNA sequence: TGTGCCACGAACCTGGGACAGGGACCTGAAAAACTGTTTTTT. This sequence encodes CATNLGQGPEKLFF.

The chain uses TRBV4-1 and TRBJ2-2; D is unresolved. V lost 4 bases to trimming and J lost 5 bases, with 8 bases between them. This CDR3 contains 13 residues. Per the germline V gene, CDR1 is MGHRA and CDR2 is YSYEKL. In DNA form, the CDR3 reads TGCGCCAGCAGCCCTTGGAGAACCGGGGAGCTGTTTTTT. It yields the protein CASSPWRTGELFF.

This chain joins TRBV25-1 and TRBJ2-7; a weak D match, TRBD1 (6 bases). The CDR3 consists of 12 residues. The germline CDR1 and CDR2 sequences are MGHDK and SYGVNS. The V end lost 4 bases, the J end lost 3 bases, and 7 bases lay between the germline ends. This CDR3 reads CASSARGYEQYF. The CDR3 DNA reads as TGTGCCAGCAGTGCCAGGGGCTACGAGCAGTACTTC.

For the CDR3, the DNA is TGTGCCAGCAGCTTAGCACCAGGGCAGGGATACGTTCTAGGTTATGGCTACACCTTC. Protein: CASSLAPGQGYVLGYGYTF. The J gene is TRBJ1-2, the V gene TRBV7-9, with D tentatively TRBD1 (5 bases). Germline CDR1 reads SEHNR; CDR2 reads FQNEAQ (reference sequence). This CDR3 contains 19 residues. V was cut by 0 bases and J by 5 bases, with 25 bases left in between.

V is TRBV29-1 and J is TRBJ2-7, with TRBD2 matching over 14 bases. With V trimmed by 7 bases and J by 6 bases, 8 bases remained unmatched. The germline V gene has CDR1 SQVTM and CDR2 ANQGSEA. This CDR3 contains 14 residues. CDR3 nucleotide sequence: TGCAGCGCACGGACTAGCGGGGGGAGAGGCGAGCAGTACTTC. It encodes CSARTSGGRGEQYF.